In this sample, the clone carrying this T cell receptor (beta chain) turned up many times. Its target is unknown. The missing CDR3 end, 3 residues past where the read stops, is filled in from the germline J gene. Equal genomic DNA amounts from CVID and control samples were sequenced. The assay was immunoSEQ multiplex PCR, and TCRdb's table has in-frame clones only and misses some. The sample is made up of around 55,000 clones, none counted only once. This entry belongs to a study of T cell clonality in common variable immunodeficiency. The study, taken as a whole, reports: Fewer deletions and N-nucleotide insertions were reportedly seen in common variable immunodeficiency TCR beta sequences. CVID subjects had higher TCRbeta clonality than healthy controls, most marked in about a third.

V lost 5 bases and J 5 bases, leaving 9 bases between the germline ends. From germline, CDR1 is LNHDA and CDR2 SQIVND (reference sequence). The CDR3 runs to 13 residues. The receptor was isolated from a person aged 18-70 years in good health. The gene calls are TRBV19 and TRBJ2-2; TRBD1 is a possible D gene (6 bases). Material: peripheral blood mononuclear cells. The sequenced CDR3 bases are TGTGCCAGTAGTTACAGGGTTACCGGGGAG. Protein: CASSYRVTGE. The CDR3 in full is CASSYRVTGELFF.